The 15 T cell receptor beta chains presented below share a single source sample, sequenced in a study of vaccination and CD4 T cells after COVID-19. Cultured CD4+ T cells had their DNA profiled by the Oncomine TCR Beta short-read assay. TCRdb ran MiXCR on the PCR reads and lists one entry per CDR3 protein. The table records around 5,500 distinct CDR3 sequences, about 30% of them present only once. The sample's treatment: roughly 10-day PBMC culture with coronavirus spike peptide pools or control peptides (ViraFEST assay). The antigens these receptors bind are not known. Source: CD4+ T cells from blood, cultured in vitro, taken after SARS-CoV-2 vaccination. These receptors came from a human donor who had recovered from COVID-19.

This clonotype has more than one count but fewer than ten. The chain recombines TRBV29-1 with TRBJ2-5; 8 nucleotides agree with TRBD1. CDR1 is SQVTM and CDR2 is ANQGSEA in the germline V gene. The CDR3 length is 13 residues. V lost 7 bases, J lost 2 bases, and 6 bases stayed unmatched. The CDR3 sequence is CSGGGQVQETQYF. The CDR3 DNA sequence: TGCAGCGGAGGGGGACAGGTTCAAGAGACCCAGTACTTC.

The chain is built from TRBV27 and TRBJ2-1; no reliable D call. The CDR3 extends over 11 amino acids. The V end lost 5 bases, the J end lost 5 bases, and 4 bases lay between the germline ends. From germline, CDR1 is MNHEY and CDR2 SMNVEV (reference sequence). The CDR3 nucleotides read TGTGCCAGCAGTCGCAACAATGAGCAGTTCTTC. Translation: CASSRNNEQFF.

Within the sample, this clonotype is medium-sized. J is TRBJ2-7 and V is TRBV15; D possibly corresponds to TRBD1 (6 bases). Trimming removed 0 bases at V and 0 bases at J, with 6 bases between. This CDR3 is built from 14 residues. Germline V gene lookup returns CDR1 LNHNV and CDR2 YYDKDF (reference sequence). The CDR3 is CATSREGGSYEQYF. The CDR3 DNA reads as TGTGCCACCAGCAGAGAAGGGGGCTCCTACGAGCAGTACTTC.

The chain recombines TRBV19 with TRBJ2-7; D assignment may be TRBD1 or TRBD2 (6 bases each). This CDR3 spans 15 amino acids. Germline values: CDR1 LNHDA, CDR2 SQIVND (reference sequence). V dropped 6 bases and J dropped 2 bases, with 17 bases sitting between them. Here the CDR3 reads CASRPRGAYAYEQYF. The CDR3 bases are TGTGCCAGTAGGCCTAGGGGGGCCTATGCCTACGAGCAGTACTTC.

A few counts support this clonotype. This sequence joins TRBV28 and TRBJ1-1, with D maybe TRBD1 (5 bases). Trimming took off 4 bases at V and 1 base at J, with 10 bases between the two ends. This CDR3 is 14 amino acids long. Per germline, CDR1 MDHEN and CDR2 SYDVKM. The CDR3 DNA reads TGTGCCAGCAGTTACTGGGGGGAGAACACTGAAGCTTTCTTT. It translates to CASSYWGENTEAFF. Based on the CDR3 plus reference TRBV28 and TRBJ1-1, the full variable domain is DVKVTQSSRYLVKRTGEKVFLECVQDMDHENMFWYRQDPGLGLRLIYFSYDVKMKEKGDIPEGYSVSREKKERFSLILESASTNQTSMYLCASSYWGENTEAFFGQGTRLTVV.

This sequence joins TRBV29-1 and TRBJ2-7, with 7 bases aligning to TRBD1. Germline V lookup: CDR1 SQVTM, CDR2 ANQGSEA. The junction had 5 bases not matched to a gene; V was cut back by 6 bases and J by 0 bases. CDR3 length equals 13 residues. This CDR3 reads CSVWDSHSYEQYF. The CDR3 DNA reads as TGCAGCGTGTGGGACAGCCACTCCTACGAGCAGTACTTC.

The chain combines TRBV28 with TRBJ1-1; no clear D gene. The length of the CDR3 is 11 residues. Germline V lookup: CDR1 MDHEN, CDR2 SYDVKM. V was trimmed by 8 bases and J by 10 bases, leaving 14 bases between them. DNA of the CDR3: TGTGCCAGCGGGCTCCCACTGTTAGCTTTCTTT. Translation: CASGLPLLAFF.

In this sample, this clonotype turned up a few times. The chain has TRBV24-1 and TRBJ2-3; TRBD1 is a possible D gene (5 bases). This CDR3 spans 12 amino acids. Per the germline V gene, CDR1 is KGHDR and CDR2 is SFDVKD. V dropped 7 bases and J dropped 1 base, with 5 bases sitting between them. The DNA of the CDR3 is TGTGCCACCAGCAGGGGCACAGATACGCAGTATTTT. This gives the protein CATSRGTDTQYF.

As to this clonotype: Being one base from a much bigger clone, this may be a read error. CDR3 DNA: TGCAATGCTAGGGCGAGGACTGAAGCTTTCTTT. Protein product: CNARARTEAFF. The rearrangement uses TRBV20-1 and TRBJ1-1; D gene ambiguous. Germline CDR1 and CDR2: DFQATT and SNEGSKA (reference sequence). The CDR3 extends over 11 amino acids.

This clonotype has a handful of counts. This CDR3 reads CSASGRRGSTDTQYF. CDR3 bases: TGCAGTGCTAGTGGTCGGCGGGGGAGCACAGATACGCAGTATTTT. The rearrangement uses TRBV20-1 and TRBJ2-3; 7 bases fit TRBD2. V shed 3 bases, J shed 0 bases, and the junction held 6 bases outside the gene matches. Germline CDR1 is DFQATT and CDR2 is SNEGSKA (reference sequence). The CDR3 length is 15 residues.

The chain recombines TRBV20-1 with TRBJ2-1; unclear D gene. The CDR3 consists of 15 residues. V was trimmed by 0 bases and J by 0 bases, leaving 9 bases between them. The germline V gene encodes CDR1 DFQATT and CDR2 SNEGSKA (reference sequence). The CDR3 sequence: CSARDPWGSYNEQFF. As DNA, the CDR3 is TGCAGTGCTAGAGATCCATGGGGCTCCTACAATGAGCAGTTCTTC.

By share, this clonotype counts as medium-sized. The chain employs TRBV20-1 and TRBJ1-2; possibly TRBD1 for D (5 bases). The CDR3 sequence is 14 residues long. Per germline, CDR1 DFQATT and CDR2 SNEGSKA (reference sequence). V gave up 6 bases and J gave up 7 bases, with 21 bases separating them. Here the CDR3 DNA reads TGCAGTGCCACCCGGCTACAGGTCCATGGTGGCTACACCTTC. It translates to CSATRLQVHGGYTF.

The table lists this clonotype with a few counts. The V and J genes are TRBV6-1 and TRBJ1-2, with TRBD1 matching 9 bases. CDR1 and CDR2 from the germline V gene are MNHNS and SASEGT. The CDR3 contains 13 residues. The trim removed 4 bases at V and 6 bases at J, leaving 3 bases unmatched. Written as DNA, the CDR3 is TGTGCCAGCAGTGGACAGGGGGGCAATGGCTACACCTTC. It specifies CASSGQGGNGYTF.

By share, this clonotype ranks as medium-sized. The V and J genes are TRBV6-1 and TRBJ2-5; TRBD1 matches at 10 bases. Unmatched junction bases numbered 13, after V lost 7 bases and J lost 5 bases. CDR1 is MNHNS, CDR2 SASEGT, per germline. The CDR3 runs 16 residues. CDR3 in DNA: TGTGCCAGCAAAGGGAATGACAGGGGGCGGATGGAGACCCAGTACTTC. Translation: CASKGNDRGRMETQYF.

In this sample, this clonotype is large. This sequence joins TRBV7-2 and TRBJ2-7, with 9 bases fitting TRBD2. V gave up 1 base and J gave up 3 bases; unmatched junction bases: 13. Germline V gene lookup returns CDR1 SGHTA and CDR2 FQGNSA. There are 18 residues in the CDR3. The CDR3 DNA sequence: TGTGCCAGCAGCTTAGTTCCGGCTAGCGGGAAATACTTCTACGAGCAGTACTTC. Its translation is CASSLVPASGKYFYEQYF. Variable domain in full (rest from reference TRBV7-2 and TRBJ2-7): GAGVSQSPSNKVTEKGKDVELRCDPISGHTALYWYRQSLGQGLEFLIYFQGNSAPDKSGLPSDRFSAERTGGSVSTLTIQRTQQEDSAVYLCASSLVPASGKYFYEQYFGPGTRLTVT.